This T cell receptor beta chain was sequenced for a study of beta chain features in type 1 diabetes. Points from the study as a whole: Equally in patients and controls, shorter templates might have been favored by PCR. All four CD4+ subsets of Type 1 diabetes patients contained TCRB CDR3s that were moderately but significantly shorter.

cDNA synthesis used the whole RNA isolate, giving expressed TCRB sequences. The protocol was immunoSEQ multiplex PCR, while the TCRdb copy is restricted to in-frame clones and leaves out a portion. The table includes 150,000 or so clones, about 8.7% detected once. Many counts were recorded for this clone. Its specificity is unknown. The CDR3 consists of 14 residues. The germline V gene encodes CDR1 GTSNPN and CDR2 SVGIG (reference sequence). The V end lost 5 bases, the J end lost 0 bases, and 11 bases lay between the germline ends. The sample was central memory CD4+ T cells from blood. The TCR comes from a man aged 18 to 30 in good health. The chain links TRBV30 to TRBJ1-5; tentative D call: TRBD1 (5 bases). The CDR3 here is CAWRGAPSNQPQHF. CDR3 DNA: TGTGCCTGGCGCGGGGCGCCTAGCAATCAGCCCCAGCATTTT.